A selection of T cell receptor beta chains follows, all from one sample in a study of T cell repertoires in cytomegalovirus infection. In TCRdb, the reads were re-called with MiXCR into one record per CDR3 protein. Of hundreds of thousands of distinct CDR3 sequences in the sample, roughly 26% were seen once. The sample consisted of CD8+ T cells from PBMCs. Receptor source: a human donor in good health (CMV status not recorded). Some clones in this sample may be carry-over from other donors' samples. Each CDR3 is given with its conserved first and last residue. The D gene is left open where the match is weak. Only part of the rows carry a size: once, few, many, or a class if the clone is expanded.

cdr3_aa: CSVEGDRGPDTQYF
cdr3_nt: TGCAGCGTTGAAGGGGACAGGGGCCCAGATACGCAGTATTTT
v_call: TRBV29-1
clone_size: .
d_call: TRBD1
j_call: TRBJ2-3

cdr3_aa: CASGLQGDNEQFF
cdr3_nt: TGTGCTAGTGGTTTGCAGGGAGACAATGAGCAGTTCTTC
v_call: TRBV12-5
clone_size: .
d_call: .
j_call: TRBJ2-1

cdr3_aa: CASSEEGWAGTWSSSYNEQFF
cdr3_nt: TGTGCCAGCAGTGAAGAAGGCTGGGCAGGGACCTGGTCGAGCTCCTACAATGAGCAGTTCTTC
v_call: TRBV6-1
clone_size: many
d_call: .
j_call: TRBJ2-1

cdr3_aa: CSARVIGTPVRNQPQHF
cdr3_nt: TGCAGTGCTAGAGTAATCGGGACCCCGGTGCGCAATCAGCCCCAGCATTTT
v_call: TRBV20-1
clone_size: few
d_call: .
j_call: TRBJ1-5

cdr3_aa: CAISTGQEQFF
cdr3_nt: TGTGCCATCAGTACAGGGCAGGAGCAGTTCTTC
v_call: TRBV10-3
clone_size: .
d_call: .
j_call: TRBJ2-1

cdr3_aa: CATKRGQTGELFF
cdr3_nt: TGTGCCACCAAAAGAGGACAGACCGGGGAGCTGTTTTTT
v_call: TRBV28
clone_size: .
d_call: .
j_call: TRBJ2-2

cdr3_aa: CSVGNGDYEQYF
cdr3_nt: TGCAGCGTTGGAAACGGGGATTACGAGCAGTACTTC
v_call: TRBV29-1
clone_size: few
d_call: .
j_call: TRBJ2-7

cdr3_aa: CASRGPAGYTF
cdr3_nt: TGTGCCAGCAGGGGACCGGCCGGCTACACCTTC
v_call: TRBV6-4
clone_size: .
d_call: .
j_call: TRBJ1-2

cdr3_aa: CASSLGDSGQPQHF
cdr3_nt: TGTGCCAGCAGCTTGGGGGATTCCGGTCAGCCCCAGCATTTT
v_call: TRBV7-6
clone_size: .
d_call: .
j_call: TRBJ1-5

cdr3_aa: CASSTYRGDTGELFF
cdr3_nt: TGTGCCAGCAGTACCTACAGGGGAGACACCGGGGAGCTGTTTTTT
v_call: TRBV28
clone_size: .
d_call: TRBD1
j_call: TRBJ2-2

cdr3_aa: CSVEEEIGGDNYGYTF
cdr3_nt: TGCAGCGTTGAAGAAGAAATTGGGGGGGACAACTATGGCTACACCTTC
v_call: TRBV29-1
clone_size: once
d_call: .
j_call: TRBJ1-2

cdr3_aa: CASSSRTSSYNEQFF
cdr3_nt: TGTGCCAGCAGCTCTCGGACTAGTTCCTACAATGAGCAGTTCTTC
v_call: TRBV7-8
clone_size: many
d_call: TRBD2
j_call: TRBJ2-1

cdr3_aa: CASSRLGLPNTEAFF
cdr3_nt: TGTGCCAGCAGTAGACTGGGGCTGCCGAACACTGAAGCTTTCTTT
v_call: TRBV2
clone_size: .
d_call: .
j_call: TRBJ1-1

cdr3_aa: CASSESQGGYNEQFF
cdr3_nt: TGTGCCAGCAGTGAGTCGCAGGGGGGATACAATGAGCAGTTCTTC
v_call: TRBV6-4
clone_size: many
d_call: .
j_call: TRBJ2-1

cdr3_aa: CASSQTLDSDNEQFF
cdr3_nt: TGTGCCAGCAGTCAGACACTGGACTCCGACAATGAGCAGTTCTTC
v_call: TRBV14
clone_size: few
d_call: .
j_call: TRBJ2-1